The 21 T cell receptor beta chains below were found in one sample sequenced in a study of PD-1 blockade in mismatch repair-deficient tumors. The repertoire was sequenced with immunoSEQ multiplex PCR; TCRdb's copy has only in-frame clones and lacks some. The sample lists under 85,000 clones; almost 80% were seen once. The sequencing here drew on peripheral blood, taken 2 weeks after starting pembrolizumab. These receptors originate from an adult with mismatch repair-deficient cancer.

Concerning this clone itself: Other DNA variants within this sample encode the same CDR3. V gene TRBV27 combines with J gene TRBJ1-1; 9 positions match TRBD1. Germline V gene data show CDR1 as MNHEY and CDR2 as SMNVEV (reference sequence). Trimming took 11 bases from V and 2 from J; bases not matched to a gene: 6. The CDR3 covers 13 residues. The CDR3 DNA reads as TGTGCCGTCTGGACAGGGGTAAACACTGAAGCTTTCTTT. This gives the protein CAVWTGVNTEAFF.

This clone was seen a single time. The chain employs TRBV9 and TRBJ1-1; D not certain. The germline CDR1 and CDR2 sequences are SGDLS and YYNGEE. The CDR3 runs 14 residues. The V gene lost 3 bases and the J gene lost 1 base, with 10 bases spanning the gap. CDR3 sequence (DNA): TGTGCCAGCAGCGCAGGTCCTTCGAACACTGAAGCTTTCTTT. As protein: CASSAGPSNTEAFF.

The chain uses TRBV19 and TRBJ2-1, with 7 bases that match TRBD1. Germline V lookup: CDR1 LNHDA, CDR2 SQIVND (reference sequence). J was trimmed by 4 bases and V by 8 bases; bases with no gene match: 8. The CDR3 runs to 14 residues. The CDR3 DNA reads TGTGCCAGTGGAGAACAGGGGTATTACAATGAGCAGTTCTTC. Protein: CASGEQGYYNEQFF.

The chain is built from TRBV29-1 and TRBJ1-3; D call uncertain. V was clipped by 7 bases and J by 0 bases, with 10 bases between them. CDR3 size: 13 residues. Germline CDR1 reads SQVTM; CDR2 reads ANQGSEA. The CDR3 loop is CSARRDSGNTIYF. In nucleotides, the CDR3 is TGCAGCGCCCGAAGAGACTCTGGAAACACCATATATTTT.

The CDR3 protein is CASSAGGVGEAFF. CDR3 coding DNA: TGTGCCAGCAGCGCCGGAGGAGTCGGAGAAGCTTTCTTT. This sequence joins TRBV9 and TRBJ1-1; D is unclear. The CDR3 sequence is 13 residues long. CDR1 SGDLS and CDR2 YYNGEE come from the germline V gene. Trimming pared 3 bases from V and 8 bases from J, leaving 14 bases between.

The chain has TRBV5-1 and TRBJ2-2; D gene unclear. The germline V and J ends were trimmed by 0 bases and 1 base, with 4 bases remaining between them. The CDR3 runs to 14 residues. Germline V CDR1 and CDR2: SGHRS, YFSETQ. In DNA form, the CDR3 reads TGCGCCAGCAGCTTGGGCGGGAACACCGGGGAGCTGTTTTTT. It encodes CASSLGGNTGELFF.

The chain is built from TRBV25-1 and TRBJ2-3, with unresolved D. Germline V lookup: CDR1 MGHDK, CDR2 SYGVNS. Deletions cut 6 bases from V and 1 base from J, with 11 bases between. The CDR3 is made up of 14 amino acids. The CDR3 bases are TGTGCCAGCAGGACTGCGGACGGCACAGATACGCAGTATTTT. Amino acid sequence: CASRTADGTDTQYF.

The chain joins TRBV18 to TRBJ1-1; D is undetermined. Germline CDR1 and CDR2: KGHSH and LQKENI. The CDR3 length is 15 residues. The V end lost 0 bases, the J end lost 0 bases, and 8 bases lay between the germline ends. The CDR3 DNA follows: TGTGCCAGCTCACCACCTAGCCTGATGAACACTGAAGCTTTCTTT. This gives the protein CASSPPSLMNTEAFF.

Judged by abundance, this clone is medium-sized. The chain links TRBV6-5 to TRBJ2-6; D remains unclear. V lost 4 bases and J lost 1, with 8 bases in between. Germline CDR1 reads MNHEY; CDR2 reads SVGAGI. The CDR3 sequence is 15 residues long. As DNA, the CDR3 is TGTGCCAGCAGTTTTGCCGGATCTGGGGCCAACGTCCTGACTTTC. It specifies CASSFAGSGANVLTF.

In its sample, this clone was seen once. The chain has TRBV2 and TRBJ1-1; TRBD1 matches at 8 bases. Germline assignment: CDR1 SNHLY and CDR2 FYNNEI. This CDR3 is 15 amino acids long. Losses at the gene ends were 4 bases for V and 2 bases for J; bases not matched to a gene: 6. The DNA for the CDR3 is TGTGCCAGCAGTGCGACAGGGGACTATAACACTGAAGCTTTCTTT. As protein: CASSATGDYNTEAFF.

The chain uses TRBV5-1 and TRBJ2-7; TRBD1 or TRBD2 may be the D gene (7 bases each). The germline V gene encodes CDR1 SGHRS and CDR2 YFSETQ. V shed 5 bases and J shed 2 bases, with 11 bases lying between them. The CDR3 runs 13 residues. Written as DNA, the CDR3 is TGCGCCAGCAGACCAGGGGGGGCCTACGAGCAGTACTTC. Translation: CASRPGGAYEQYF.

This sequence joins TRBV7-2 and TRBJ2-6; D ambiguous. Germline V gene sequence: CDR1 SGHTA, CDR2 FQGNSA. This CDR3 comprises 14 residues. The germline V and J ends were trimmed by 6 bases and 2 bases, with 8 bases remaining between them. CDR3 amino acids: CASSSSPGANVLTF. CDR3 coding DNA: TGTGCCAGCAGTTCCTCCCCTGGGGCCAACGTCCTGACTTTC.

This clone appeared a few times. The chain recombines TRBV4-1 with TRBJ1-5, with D hard to call. The CDR3 covers 16 residues. The V end lost 1 base, the J end lost 4 bases, and 14 bases lay between the germline ends. The germline V gene has CDR1 MGHRA and CDR2 YSYEKL. The CDR3 here is CASSQGSTAGNQPQHF. The CDR3 bases are TGCGCCAGCAGCCAAGGGTCGACGGCGGGGAATCAGCCCCAGCATTTT.

V and J are TRBV14 and TRBJ2-1; TRBD1 or TRBD2 may be the D gene (5 bases each). The V end lost 1 base, the J end lost 4 bases, and 17 bases lay between the germline ends. Germline V gene data show CDR1 as SGHDN and CDR2 as FVKESK. The CDR3 extends over 17 amino acids. CDR3 loop: CASSQVSGPRWYNEQFF. The CDR3 nucleotides are TGTGCCAGCAGCCAAGTATCGGGGCCACGGTGGTACAATGAGCAGTTCTTC.

The CDR3 nucleotides are TGTGCCTTCGACAGGGGAGACTATGGCTACACCTTC. Translated, it gives CAFDRGDYGYTF. The chain has TRBV30 and TRBJ1-2; 8 bases fit TRBD1. The germline V gene has CDR1 GTSNPN and CDR2 SVGIG (reference sequence). Trimming took 7 bases from V and 3 from J; bases not matched to a gene: 4. The CDR3 has 12 amino acids.

The chain carries TRBV7-8 and TRBJ1-1; D gene ambiguous. CDR3 size: 13 residues. V gave up 5 bases and J gave up 5 bases, with 12 bases separating them. CDR1 is SGHVS and CDR2 is FQNEAQ in the germline V gene. The CDR3 loop is CASSEAAGTEAFF. CDR3 DNA: TGTGCCAGCAGCGAAGCCGCCGGGACTGAAGCTTTCTTT.

J is TRBJ2-7 and V is TRBV19, with TRBD2 matching 7 bases. The V and J ends lost 5 bases and 4 bases, in that order; junction bases with no gene match: 14. Germline V lookup: CDR1 LNHDA, CDR2 SQIVND (reference sequence). CDR3 length: 16 residues. The CDR3 spells CASSPQRLASSYEQYF. CDR3 DNA sequence: TGTGCCAGTAGTCCTCAACGACTAGCCTCGTCGTACGAGCAGTACTTC. The variable domain in full, with the rest retrieved from reference TRBV19 and TRBJ2-7, is DGGITQSPKYLFRKEGQNVTLSCEQNLNHDAMYWYRQDPGQGLRLIYYSQIVNDFQKGDIAEGYSVSREKKESFPLTVTSAQKNPTAFYLCASSPQRLASSYEQYFGPGTRLTVT.

The CDR3 DNA follows: TGTGCCAGCAGCTTAGGCACCTACAATGAGCAGTTCTTC. It encodes CASSLGTYNEQFF. The rearrangement links TRBV7-3 to TRBJ2-1; D not resolved. V was trimmed by 2 bases and J by 2 bases, leaving 4 bases between them. CDR1 is SGHTA, CDR2 FQGTGA, per germline. The CDR3 runs to 13 residues.

For the CDR3, the DNA is TGTGCCTCGGGCTACGAGCAGTACTTC. This sequence encodes CASGYEQYF. This sequence joins TRBV6-5 and TRBJ2-7; D unresolved. Trimming removed 11 bases at V and 3 bases at J, with 5 bases between. CDR1 MNHEY and CDR2 SVGAGI come from the germline V gene. The CDR3 has 9 residues.

The J gene is TRBJ1-1, the V gene TRBV6-1, with D uncertain. The CDR3 totals 13 residues. V shed 2 bases and J shed 4 bases, with 8 bases lying between them. Per germline, CDR1 MNHNS and CDR2 SASEGT. The CDR3 DNA sequence: TGTGCCAGCAGTGAATATGCAGTCACTGAAGCTTTCTTT. Translation gives CASSEYAVTEAFF.

This clone was observed a few times. V usage is TRBV19 and J usage is TRBJ2-3; tentative D call: TRBD1 (5 bases). Germline CDR1 LNHDA, CDR2 SQIVND (reference sequence). Trimming removed 2 bases at V and 2 bases at J, with 14 bases between. CDR3 length equals 16 residues. As DNA, the CDR3 is TGTGCCAGTAGTATACCATGGACACCTGACACAGATACGCAGTATTTT. Residues: CASSIPWTPDTDTQYF.